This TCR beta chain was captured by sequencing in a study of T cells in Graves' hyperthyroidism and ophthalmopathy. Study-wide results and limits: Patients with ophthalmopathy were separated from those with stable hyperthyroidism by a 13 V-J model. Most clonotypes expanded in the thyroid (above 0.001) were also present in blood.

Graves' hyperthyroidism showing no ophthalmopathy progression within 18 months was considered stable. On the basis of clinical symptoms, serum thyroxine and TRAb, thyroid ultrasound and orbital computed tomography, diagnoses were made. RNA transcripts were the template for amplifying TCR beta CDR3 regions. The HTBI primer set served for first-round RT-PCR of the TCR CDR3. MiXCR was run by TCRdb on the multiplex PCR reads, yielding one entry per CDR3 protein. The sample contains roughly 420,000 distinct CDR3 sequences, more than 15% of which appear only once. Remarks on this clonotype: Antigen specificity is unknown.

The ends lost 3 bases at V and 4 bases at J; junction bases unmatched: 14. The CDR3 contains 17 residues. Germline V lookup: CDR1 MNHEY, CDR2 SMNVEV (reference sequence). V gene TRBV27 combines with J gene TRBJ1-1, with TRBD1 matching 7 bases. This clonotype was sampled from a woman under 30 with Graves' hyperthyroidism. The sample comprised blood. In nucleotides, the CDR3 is TGTGCCAGCAGTTTTAGCGTGGGCAGGGGGTTAAGCACTGAAGCTTTCTTT. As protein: CASSFSVGRGLSTEAFF.